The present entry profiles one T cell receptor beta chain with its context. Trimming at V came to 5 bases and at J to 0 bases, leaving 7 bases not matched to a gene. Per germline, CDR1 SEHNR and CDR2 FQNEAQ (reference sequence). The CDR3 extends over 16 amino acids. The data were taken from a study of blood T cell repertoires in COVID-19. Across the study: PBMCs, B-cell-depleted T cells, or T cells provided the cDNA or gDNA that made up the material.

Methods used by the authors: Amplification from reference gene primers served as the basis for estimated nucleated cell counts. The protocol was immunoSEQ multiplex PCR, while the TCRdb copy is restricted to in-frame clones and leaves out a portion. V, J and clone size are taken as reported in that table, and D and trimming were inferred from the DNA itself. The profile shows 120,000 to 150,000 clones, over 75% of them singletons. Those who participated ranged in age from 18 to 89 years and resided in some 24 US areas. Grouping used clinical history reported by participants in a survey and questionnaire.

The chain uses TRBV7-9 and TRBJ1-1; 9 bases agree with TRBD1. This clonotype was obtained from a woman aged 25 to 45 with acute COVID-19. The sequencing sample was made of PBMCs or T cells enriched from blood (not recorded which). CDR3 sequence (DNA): TGTGCCAGCAGCCACCGGACAGGGGCAATGAACACTGAAGCTTTCTTT. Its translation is CASSHRTGAMNTEAFF.